In its sample, the clone carrying this TCR beta chain was seen a few times. Its antigen is unidentified. 2 million PBMCs stored at -80 C were the source of the unsorted libraries. Synthesis of cDNA was performed by 5'RACE using 10-nucleotide random UMIs. Every sequencing run produced over 190 million TCR-beta sequences, and the sequences from any one run covered 15-18 subjects. TCRdb used MiXCR to reprocess the 5' RACE reads, holding one entry per CDR3 protein. Of about 20,000 distinct CDR3 sequences listed, about a quarter are singletons. The sample belongs to a study of neurological immune-mediated disorders. The V end was cut by 3 bases, the J end by 1 base, with 10 bases between. CDR1 and CDR2 (germline): SQVTM, ANQGSEA. This CDR3 contains 15 residues. General study points: TCR clonal expansion peaked in HTLV-1-associated myelopathy patients and was lowest in multiple sclerosis patients.

J is TRBJ2-6 and V is TRBV29-1; D ambiguous. The sequencing sample was made of PBMCs. The origin of this receptor is a man aged 45 to 65 with HTLV-1-associated myelopathy (HAM/TSP). The CDR3 DNA is TGCAGCGTTGATAATTTCGGATCTGGGGCCAACGTCCTGACTTTC. It codes for CSVDNFGSGANVLTF.